This T cell receptor beta chain was recorded in a study of shared clonotypes between healthy human individuals. This clone showed up just once. Its antigen is unidentified. Genomic DNA of every subset was divided equally among multiple immunoSEQ plates. Profiling relied on immunoSEQ multiplex PCR, and the TCRdb table lists in-frame clones only, not all of them. In the table there are roughly 1,500,000 clones, just under 99% of which are singletons. HIV-negative, healthy adults without recent acute infections or vaccinations were the donors. There were only Caucasian adults among the donors, and all lived in Nashville, Tennessee. Study observations and caveats: Shared clonotypes: approximately 5.3% naive CD4, about 4% naive CD8, roughly 2.2% memory CD4, over 0.3% memory CD8.

This CDR3 region has 17 residues. The V gene end was trimmed by 0 bases and the J gene end by 4 bases; junction bases not matched to a gene: 10. Germline V gene sequence: CDR1 LGHNA, CDR2 YNFKEQ. The chain recombines TRBV4-2 with TRBJ1-2; 8 bases fit TRBD1. This receptor was identified in a man younger than 45 in good health. The sequencing input was naive CD4+ T cells sorted from blood. Subset indicated: CD45RA+ positively selected. The CDR3: CASSQEGRTGPFYGYTF. CDR3 DNA: TGTGCCAGCAGCCAAGAAGGGCGGACAGGGCCTTTCTATGGCTACACCTTC.